The 32 T cell receptor beta chains below all came from one sample that was sequenced in a study of T cells in Graves' hyperthyroidism and ophthalmopathy. TCR beta CDR3 sequences were amplified from RNA transcripts. An initial round of RT-PCR targeting the TCR CDR3 relied on the HTBI primer set. One entry per CDR3 protein, called by TCRdb with MiXCR from the multiplex PCR reads. The sample shows approximately 590,000 distinct CDR3 sequences, around a sixth of them seen only once. The sequenced material came from blood. These receptors all come from a woman between 25 and 40 years old with Graves' hyperthyroidism.

This chain connects TRBV2 to TRBJ1-2, with unresolved D. V shed 3 bases and J shed 6 bases, with 8 bases lying between them. CDR1 SNHLY and CDR2 FYNNEI come from the germline V gene. This CDR3 has 12 amino acids. CDR3 region: CASSDPENGYTF. CDR3 in DNA: TGTGCCAGCAGTGATCCGGAAAATGGCTACACCTTC. Using reference TRBV2 and TRBJ1-2 for the parts outside the CDR3, the full variable domain is EPEVTQTPSHQVTQMGQEVILRCVPISNHLYFYWYRQILGQKVEFLVSFYNNEISEKSEIFDDQFSVERPDGSNFTLKIRSTKLEDSAMYFCASSDPENGYTFGSGTRLTVV.

There are many counts of this clonotype. The gene calls are TRBV20-1 and TRBJ1-6; D unclear. Looked up from germline, CDR1 is DFQATT and CDR2 is SNEGSKA (reference sequence). The V end was cut by 0 bases, the J end by 0 bases, with 3 bases between. CDR3 length: 14 residues. In nucleotides, the CDR3 is TGCAGTGCTAGAGATCTCTCCTATAATTCACCCCTCCACTTT. This gives the protein CSARDLSYNSPLHF.

This clonotype was seen many times. This chain uses TRBV5-5 with TRBJ2-7, with 9 nucleotides matching TRBD2. This CDR3 contains 16 residues. Trimming took 5 bases from V and 4 from J; bases not matched to a gene: 13. Germline loops: CDR1 SGHKS, CDR2 YYEKEE (reference sequence). In nucleotides, the CDR3 is TGTGCCAGCAGTCTAGGACTAGCGCCTTCGAGATACGAGCAGTACTTC. Translated, it gives CASSLGLAPSRYEQYF.

This clonotype was found many times. The chain combines TRBV20-1 with TRBJ2-1; 7 bases are a match to TRBD1. This CDR3 has 14 residues. CDR1 and CDR2 (germline): DFQATT, SNEGSKA (reference sequence). The ends lost 1 base at V and 7 bases at J; junction bases unmatched: 7. The CDR3: CSARAQGDVNEQFF. CDR3 bases: TGCAGTGCTAGAGCGCAGGGGGATGTGAATGAGCAGTTCTTC.

The genes are TRBV10-3 and TRBJ2-3; D is uncertain. Trimming took 4 bases from V and 3 from J, leaving 14 bases between them. CDR1 and CDR2 from the germline V gene are ENHRY and SYGVKD. The CDR3 has 15 amino acids. The CDR3 reads CAISGPSLGTDTQYF. The CDR3 region has the DNA TGTGCCATCAGTGGGCCTAGTCTTGGGACAGATACGCAGTATTTT.

The sample holds many counts of this clonotype. CDR3 coding DNA: TGCAGTGCTAGTATCGGGGTTGGAGCACCCCTCCACTTT. Encoded protein: CSASIGVGAPLHF. The chain couples TRBV20-1 to TRBJ1-6; D gene uncertain. The CDR3 spans 13 residues. The germline V and J ends were trimmed by 3 bases and 11 bases, with 14 bases remaining between them. Germline CDR1 is DFQATT and CDR2 is SNEGSKA (reference sequence).

The genes are TRBV11-3 and TRBJ2-2; unclear D gene. Germline-derived CDR1 and CDR2 are SGHNT and YENEEA. The CDR3 consists of 16 residues. V lost 5 bases, J lost 4 bases, and 17 bases lay in between. CDR3 amino acids: CASSGEGSRITGELFF. DNA for the CDR3: TGTGCCAGCAGCGGGGAAGGCAGCCGGATCACCGGGGAGCTGTTTTTT.

This clonotype was seen more than once but under ten times. The genes are TRBV7-2 and TRBJ2-7; D is unresolved. Looked up from germline, CDR1 is SGHTA and CDR2 is FQGNSA. CDR3 size: 14 residues. V was shortened by 4 bases and J by 0 bases, with 10 bases between the two germline ends. The CDR3 coding sequence is TGTGCCAGCAGCTGGGTTAAAAGCTCCTACGAGCAGTACTTC. The encoded protein is CASSWVKSSYEQYF.

This clonotype was seen ten or more times. The chain has TRBV30 and TRBJ2-1; 9 bases are a match to TRBD2. This CDR3 has 16 residues. V shed 1 base, J shed 1 base, and the junction held 5 bases outside the gene matches. From germline, CDR1 is GTSNPN and CDR2 SVGIG (reference sequence). CDR3 nucleotide sequence: TGTGCCTGGAGTGCTAGCGGGGCCACGTCCTACAATGAGCAGTTCTTC. It translates to CAWSASGATSYNEQFF.

This clonotype showed up many times. The chain combines TRBV3-1 with TRBJ1-5; D not resolved. CDR3 length: 15 amino acids. Germline loops: CDR1 LGHDT, CDR2 YNNKEL (reference sequence). V lost 0 bases, J lost 3 bases, and 9 bases lay in between. The CDR3 sequence: CASSQDNGYNQPQHF. DNA for the CDR3: TGTGCCAGCAGCCAAGATAACGGGTACAATCAGCCCCAGCATTTT.

This clonotype was detected ten times or more. The V and J genes are TRBV7-3 and TRBJ2-1, with a tentative D call TRBD2 (6 bases). The germline V gene has CDR1 SGHTA and CDR2 FQGTGA. Trimming took off 0 bases at V and 8 bases at J, with 17 bases between the two ends. This CDR3 is 16 amino acids long. The CDR3 spells CASSLTGSLARDEQFF. In DNA, the CDR3 is TGTGCCAGCAGCTTAACGGGTTCGCTAGCGAGAGATGAGCAGTTCTTC.

This clonotype was seen many times. The rearrangement links TRBV5-1 to TRBJ2-1; 13 bases align to TRBD2. CDR1 is SGHRS and CDR2 is YFSETQ in the germline V gene. The CDR3 contains 16 residues. V trimming: 0 bases; J trimming: 8 bases; junction bases outside the gene matches: 5. The CDR3 here is CASSLGGLAGFDEQFF. CDR3 sequence (DNA): TGCGCCAGCAGCTTGGGGGGACTAGCGGGATTTGATGAGCAGTTCTTC.

This clonotype was observed many times. The chain combines TRBV5-1 with TRBJ2-3, with 7 nucleotides matching TRBD2. CDR1 and CDR2 from the germline V gene are SGHRS and YFSETQ. V shed 0 bases, J shed 4 bases, and the junction held 5 bases outside the gene matches. The CDR3 length is 15 residues. The CDR3 DNA reads TGCGCCAGCAGCTTGGAAGCGGGATCTGCAGATACGCAGTATTTT. Its translation: CASSLEAGSADTQYF.

This clonotype has a count of ten or more. The chain links TRBV5-1 to TRBJ2-7; D might be TRBD1 or TRBD2, each matching 5 bases. V dropped 2 bases and J dropped 3 bases, with 12 bases sitting between them. CDR1 SGHRS and CDR2 YFSETQ come from the germline V gene. CDR3 size: 14 residues. DNA of the CDR3: TGCGCCAGCAGCTTCGGACAAGACTACTACGAGCAGTACTTC. Its translation: CASSFGQDYYEQYF. Combining the CDR3 with reference TRBV5-1 and TRBJ2-7 gives the whole variable domain KAGVTQTPRYLIKTRGQQVTLSCSPISGHRSVSWYQQTPGQGLQFLFEYFSETQRNKGNFPGRFSGRQFSNSRSEMNVSTLELGDSALYLCASSFGQDYYEQYFGPGTRLTVT.

This clonotype was detected many times. CDR3 sequence (DNA): TGTGCCTGGACTAACGGTAACACCGGGGAGCTGTTTTTT. Translation: CAWTNGNTGELFF. The chain recombines TRBV30 with TRBJ2-2, with unresolved D. The germline V gene encodes CDR1 GTSNPN and CDR2 SVGIG (reference sequence). CDR3 size: 13 residues. V lost 4 bases and J 2 bases, leaving 8 bases between the germline ends.

This clonotype was found many times. In DNA, the CDR3 is TGTGCCAGCAACACTGGGACACGCTACGAGCAGTACTTC. As protein: CASNTGTRYEQYF. This sequence joins TRBV28 and TRBJ2-7; TRBD1 is a possible D gene (6 bases). Germline CDR1 is MDHEN and CDR2 is SYDVKM. The germline V and J ends were trimmed by 7 bases and 3 bases, with 13 bases remaining between them. The CDR3 covers 13 residues.

For this clonotype: One base away lies a much larger clone, so this may be a sequencing read error. The rearrangement uses TRBV7-6 and TRBJ2-5; unclear D gene. From germline, CDR1 is SGHVS and CDR2 FNYEAQ. The CDR3 runs 14 residues. CDR3 sequence reads: CASSSRPAGEAQYF. The CDR3 region has the DNA TGTGCCAGCAGCTCCCGGCCGGCAGGAGAGGCCCAGTACTTC.

About this clonotype itself: A much larger clone lies one base from this, so it may be a read error. This chain connects TRBV18 to TRBJ2-1; TRBD2 matches at 9 bases. The CDR3 runs to 16 residues. CDR1 KGHSH and CDR2 LQKENI come from the germline V gene. Trimming removed 5 bases from V and 0 bases from J; junction bases left unmatched: 5. DNA for the CDR3: TGTGCCAGCTCATCCGGGACTAGCCACTCCTACAATGAGCAGTTCTTC. Its protein product is CASSSGTSHSYNEQFF. Variable domain in full (rest from reference TRBV18 and TRBJ2-1): NAGVMQNPRHLVRRRGQEARLRCSPMKGHSHVYWYRQLPEEGLKFMVYLQKENIIDESGMPKERFSAEFPKEGPSILRIQQVVRGDSAAYFCASSSGTSHSYNEQFFGPGTRLTVL.

This clonotype was found many times. The gene calls are TRBV7-9 and TRBJ2-1; 7 bases align to TRBD1. This CDR3 spans 17 amino acids. The V gene's germline CDR1 is SEHNR and CDR2 FQNEAQ (reference sequence). The junction had 11 bases not matched to a gene; V was cut back by 1 base and J by 5 bases. CDR3 amino acids: CASSLVTLTGRHNEQFF. The CDR3 nucleotides read TGTGCCAGCAGCTTAGTCACCCTGACAGGGCGACACAATGAGCAGTTCTTC.

This clonotype has ten or more counts. V usage is TRBV27 and J usage is TRBJ2-1, with D tentatively TRBD2 (5 bases). Germline V gene sequence: CDR1 MNHEY, CDR2 SMNVEV (reference sequence). This CDR3 region has 16 residues. V shed 8 bases and J shed 8 bases, with 25 bases lying between them. The CDR3 region is CASGKLLAGWGDEQFF. The CDR3 DNA sequence: TGTGCCAGCGGTAAACTCTTGGCTGGATGGGGAGATGAGCAGTTCTTC.

With regard to this clonotype: A much larger clone differs by one base, so this may be a read error. The J gene is TRBJ2-2, the V gene TRBV6-1; D is ambiguous. Per germline, CDR1 MNHNS and CDR2 SASEGT. The CDR3 consists of 15 residues. Trimming took off 7 bases at V and 6 bases at J, with 18 bases between the two ends. CDR3 DNA: TGTGCCAGCAAACCGGAGCAGGAGTTCGCCGGGGAGCTGTTTTTT. This gives the protein CASKPEQEFAGELFF.

This clonotype has more than one count but fewer than ten. This sequence joins TRBV19 and TRBJ2-7; TRBD2 aligns across 7 bases. The V gene end was trimmed by 8 bases and the J gene end by 4 bases; junction bases not matched to a gene: 8. This CDR3 is built from 13 residues. Germline-derived CDR1 and CDR2 are LNHDA and SQIVND (reference sequence). CDR3 residues: CASSTTSAYEQYF. The CDR3, as DNA: TGTGCCAGTTCAACTACTAGCGCGTACGAGCAGTACTTC.

For this clonotype: A much larger clone differs from this one at a single base, so this may be a read error. The V and J genes are TRBV5-1 and TRBJ1-5; D remains unclear. Germline V lookup: CDR1 SGHRS, CDR2 YFSETQ. Trimming shortened V by 4 bases and J by 5 bases, and 16 bases separated the two germline ends. The CDR3 spans 15 residues. CDR3 loop: CASSPEGTLHQPQHF. The CDR3 DNA reads TGCGCCAGCAGCCCGGAGGGAACCCTCCATCAGCCCCAGCATTTT.

This clonotype came up many times. This chain links TRBV7-2 with TRBJ2-3; D not resolved. Looked up from germline, CDR1 is SGHTA and CDR2 is FQGNSA. With 5 bases removed from V and 10 bases from J, the gap between germline ends came to 19 bases. The CDR3 sequence is 14 residues long. For the CDR3, the DNA is TGTGCCAGCAGCCCAGCTGGCCTGGTGATCGCGCAGTATTTT. It translates to CASSPAGLVIAQYF.

V gene TRBV9 combines with J gene TRBJ1-1, with D perhaps matching TRBD1 (6 bases). This CDR3 has 14 amino acids. V was trimmed by 4 bases and J by 10 bases, leaving 20 bases between them. The germline gives CDR1 SGDLS, CDR2 YYNGEE. CDR3 sequence: CASSTKGGPDRAFF. In DNA, the CDR3 is TGTGCCAGCAGCACAAAGGGGGGACCTGATCGAGCTTTCTTT.

The V gene is TRBV11-2, the J gene TRBJ2-2; 7 nucleotides line up with TRBD2. Per the germline V gene, CDR1 is SGHAT and CDR2 is FQNNGV. V was clipped by 5 bases and J by 3 bases; unmatched bases: 12. The CDR3 is made up of 17 amino acids. As DNA, the CDR3 is TGTGCCAGCAGCCCGCAAGTATACCTAGCGGACACCGGGGAGCTGTTTTTT. Translation: CASSPQVYLADTGELFF.

This clonotype was seen only a few times. V usage is TRBV6-1 and J usage is TRBJ2-1; 7 bases agree with TRBD2. Per the germline V gene, CDR1 is MNHNS and CDR2 is SASEGT. The CDR3 is 17 amino acids. J was trimmed by 4 bases and V by 6 bases; bases with no gene match: 15. CDR3 protein: CASSPVVLARGYNEQFF. Written as DNA, the CDR3 is TGTGCCAGCAGCCCAGTCGTACTAGCGCGAGGATACAATGAGCAGTTCTTC.

The DNA for the CDR3 is TGTGCCAGCAGTCTACGGACAGCTGGAAACACCATATATTTT. Its protein is CASSLRTAGNTIYF. The chain has TRBV12-3 or TRBV12-4 and TRBJ1-3; tentatively, D is TRBD1 (6 bases). V lost 5 bases and J 2 bases, leaving 10 bases between the germline ends. The CDR3 contains 14 residues.

Many counts were recorded for this clonotype. The J gene is TRBJ1-1, the V gene TRBV3-1; a weak D match, TRBD1 (6 bases). Germline CDR1 is LGHDT and CDR2 is YNNKEL (reference sequence). With 1 base removed from V and 1 base from J, the gap between germline ends came to 10 bases. The CDR3 runs 15 residues. The CDR3 here is CASSQAPGQNTEAFF. CDR3 DNA: TGTGCCAGCAGCCAAGCACCGGGACAGAACACTGAAGCTTTCTTT.

The genes are TRBV10-3 and TRBJ2-3; 8 positions match TRBD2. Germline V CDR1 and CDR2: ENHRY, SYGVKD. Trimming removed 8 bases from V and 2 bases from J; junction bases left unmatched: 12. The CDR3 runs to 16 residues. CDR3 coding DNA: TGTGCCATCGTAGGGCAAGCGGGGGCTTTCACAGATACGCAGTATTTT. As protein: CAIVGQAGAFTDTQYF.

Many counts were recorded for this clonotype. The V gene is TRBV6-2 or TRBV6-3, the J gene TRBJ2-3; D remains ambiguous. The CDR3 extends over 14 amino acids. From germline, CDR1 is MNHEY and CDR2 SVGEGT. V gave up 0 bases and J gave up 5 bases, with 9 bases separating them. CDR3: CASSYSTVGDTQYF. CDR3 DNA: TGTGCCAGCAGTTACTCCACAGTTGGAGATACGCAGTATTTT.

This clonotype was picked up a small number of times. This chain's CDR3 is CASSLHFWVPGTGELFF. Written as DNA, the CDR3 is TGTGCCAGCAGTTTGCATTTTTGGGTACCCGGGACCGGGGAGCTGTTTTTT. The chain combines TRBV12-3 or TRBV12-4 with TRBJ2-2; no reliable D call. Deletions cut 3 bases from V and 5 bases from J, with 19 bases between. The CDR3 sequence is 17 residues long.